Sequencing of this T cell receptor beta chain was carried out in a study of neoadjuvant anti-PD-1 for oral cavity cancer (dated by TCRdb to the early 2020s). About the full investigation: Before undergoing curative-intent surgical resection, most patients got three to four biweekly nivolumab doses at 3 mg/kg. There were more than nine patients in the parent correlative cohort, and the response rate was approximately 36%. For patients who did not progress, a fourth nivolumab dose was given around day 43, followed by definitive surgical resection on days 50-56. Patients with complete response, partial response or stable disease by RECIST 1.1 were defined as responders, whereas patients with progression were defined as non-responders. Findings and caveats that apply to the study as a whole: Higher pretreatment blood TCRbeta clonality and lower post-treatment tumor TCRbeta clonality were correlated with higher pretreatment blood Treg/Th17 ratios. After neoadjuvant nivolumab, significantly higher T cell clonality (Gini index) was found within PBMCs in non-responders than in responders. The TCR analyses had only three patients in each response group, and the authors called for validation in larger cohorts.

According to the study, the label for this sample's time point signals: before neoadjuvant nivolumab. Patients had been newly diagnosed with stage II-IVA oral cavity squamous cell carcinoma, and no prior systemic or radiation treatment had been given to the patients. Everyone in the cohort had locally advanced, HPV-negative oral cavity squamous cell carcinoma. No culture maintenance or expansion was done, as the peripheral blood mononuclear cells went straight to analysis. The samples were drawn from a longitudinal correlative study tied to a single-arm phase II trial testing neoadjuvant nivolumab in oral cavity squamous cell carcinoma. Subject-matched pre- and post-treatment PBMCs and tumors from three responders and three non-responders underwent genomic DNA-based TCRbeta sequencing. Peripheral blood mononuclear cells were collected once before nivolumab treatment and again after treatment, at the time of surgery. Genomic DNA was isolated from PBMCs using the Maxwell RSC DNA from Cells kit.

The CDR3 has 20 amino acids, counting the end cysteine and phenylalanine. The read is trimmed to its CDR3 DNA, 60 bases read in frame from base 1. Looking up the germline V gene yields CDR1 MGHRA and CDR2 YSYEKL. Trimming takes 0 bases off V and 5 bases off J; junction bases not matched to a gene: 16. PBMC libraries used mostly about 450 ng of input genomic DNA for deep sequencing, with six replicates per sample. The immunoSEQ hsTCRbeta kit was used to prepare TCRbeta libraries according to the manufacturer's instructions. Sequencing of the completed libraries took place using an Illumina NovaSeq 6000 S4 flow cell after they had been pooled to about 3 nM. Regarding the original processing steps: The immunoSEQ Analyzer handled quality control and preprocessing of the raw data. The analysis was limited to productive rearrangements, and each clonotype was defined by a unique CDR3 amino acid sequence. Repertoire clonality was estimated as the Gini-Simpson index, computed with the R package tcR. Gini indices were compared with Student's t test, and associations with tumor size change were assessed by Pearson correlation. TCRdb retrieved this table from immuneACCESS and kept in-frame rearrangements only. Not all clones are present; in checked studies, unresolved V genes account for under half, and no reason is known for the remainder. V and J calls and clone size are copied from that table; D and trimming were computed from the DNA. The sample table records about 16,000 clones; approximately 61% of these occur just once. The ten largest make up about 3% of the sample.

To note about this clone: Its antigen is unknown. No qualities accompany the bases; no much larger clone lies one base away.

This specimen was PBMCs, taken before nivolumab (anti-PD-1) treatment. The chain employs TRBV4-1 and TRBJ2-3; 11 central nucleotides agree with TRBD2. This receptor was identified in a person between 40 and 79 years old with oral cavity squamous cell carcinoma. The bases are TGCGCCAGCAGCCAAGAGTCGGTAGCGGGAGGGCCCTGGGAGAAAGATACGCAGTATTTT. Its coded protein is CASSQESVAGGPWEKDTQYF.